These 20 T cell receptor beta chains came from one sample sequenced in a study of shared clonotypes between healthy human individuals. Assay: immunoSEQ multiplex PCR; the TCRdb copy retains only in-frame clones and omits some. The sample includes roughly 570,000 clones, roughly 98% seen only once; the top ten take 0.25% to 0.35%. Naive CD8 cells lacked CD45RO, underwent positive selection for CCR7 and left out terminally differentiated effector memory CD45RA+ cells. Sequenced input: naive CD8+ T cells sorted from blood. The source is a man aged 25-40 years in good health.

The rearrangement joins TRBV7-9 to TRBJ2-2; the D call may be TRBD1 or TRBD2 (5 bases each). V was pared by 1 base and J by 0 bases, with 9 bases between. This CDR3 has 16 amino acids. From germline, CDR1 is SEHNR and CDR2 FQNEAQ (reference sequence). This CDR3 is CASSLGGVANTGELFF. The CDR3 DNA reads TGTGCCAGCAGCTTAGGAGGGGTGGCGAACACCGGGGAGCTGTTTTTT.

V usage is TRBV11-2 and J usage is TRBJ2-1, with 8 bases fitting TRBD1. Germline CDR1 reads SGHAT; CDR2 reads FQNNGV. The CDR3 runs 16 residues. V gave up 4 bases and J gave up 8 bases; unmatched junction bases: 13. The CDR3 protein is CASSSQGAVYWDEQFF. The CDR3 DNA is TGTGCCAGCAGCTCCCAGGGGGCCGTATATTGGGATGAGCAGTTCTTC.

This chain links TRBV9 with TRBJ1-2; D might be TRBD1 (5 bases). The germline V and J ends were trimmed by 4 bases and 6 bases, with 13 bases remaining between them. Germline V CDR1 and CDR2: SGDLS, YYNGEE. CDR3 length: 13 residues. CDR3 DNA sequence: TGTGCCAGCAGCAAAGGGGCGCGGGATGGCTACACCTTC. It specifies CASSKGARDGYTF.

This clone came up once. V and J are TRBV18 and TRBJ2-1; 11 positions match TRBD2. The CDR3 extends over 15 amino acids. In germline, CDR1 is KGHSH, CDR2 LQKENI. V trimming: 5 bases; J trimming: 10 bases; junction bases outside the gene matches: 10. For the CDR3, the DNA is TGTGCCAGCTCAACCCCCACTAGCGGGAGACCGGAGCAGTTCTTC. As protein: CASSTPTSGRPEQFF.

About this clone itself: One end of the junction does not line up with germline, which may come from a read error. The chain's CDR3 is CASSLARDSSYNEQFF. Written as DNA, the CDR3 is TGTGCTAGCAGCTTAGCGAGAGACAGCTCCTACAATGAGCAGTTCTTC. V is TRBV7-7 and J is TRBJ2-1; perhaps D is TRBD1 or TRBD2 (5 bases each). CDR1 SSHAT and CDR2 FNYEAQ come from the germline V gene (reference sequence). The CDR3 totals 16 residues. The variable domain in full, completed from reference TRBV7-7 and TRBJ2-1, reads GAGVSQSPRYKVTKRGQDVTLRCDPISSHATLYWYQQALGQGPEFLTYFNYEAQPDKSGLPSDRFSAERPEGSISTLTIQRTEQRDSAMYRCASSLARDSSYNEQFFGPGTRLTVL.

This clone was detected once. The chain is built from TRBV27 and TRBJ2-7, with 8 bases lining up with TRBD2. The CDR3 is made up of 15 amino acids. Germline CDR1 reads MNHEY; CDR2 reads SMNVEV (reference sequence). The J segment lost 7 bases and the V segment lost 5 bases, leaving 13 bases of the junction unmatched. The CDR3: CASSLSPSGLYEQYF. The DNA of the CDR3 is TGTGCCAGCAGTCTCTCTCCTAGCGGGCTATATGAGCAGTACTTC.

The table lists this clone with a count of one. J is TRBJ2-7 and V is TRBV29-1, with unresolved D. V lost 4 bases and J 0 bases, leaving 16 bases between the germline ends. This CDR3 is built from 15 residues. Per the germline V gene, CDR1 is SQVTM and CDR2 is ANQGSEA. This CDR3 reads CSVVPETAISYEQYF. The CDR3 DNA reads TGCAGCGTTGTCCCTGAGACCGCGATCTCCTACGAGCAGTACTTC.

CDR3: CASSQDPSGTYNEQFF. The CDR3 bases are TGCGCCAGCAGCCAAGACCCTAGCGGGACCTACAATGAGCAGTTCTTC. The V call is TRBV4-3, the J call TRBJ2-1, with 9 bases identical to TRBD2. The CDR3 covers 16 residues. The V and J ends lost 0 bases and 2 bases, in that order; junction bases with no gene match: 2. CDR1 is LGHNA, CDR2 YSLEER, per germline.

The J gene is TRBJ2-4, the V gene TRBV9; a possible D gene is TRBD2 (6 bases). Germline CDR1 reads SGDLS; CDR2 reads YYNGEE. The V end lost 0 bases, the J end lost 5 bases, and 6 bases lay between the germline ends. This CDR3 region has 13 residues. The CDR3: CASSVGRENIQYF. The CDR3 DNA reads as TGTGCCAGCAGCGTAGGGAGGGAAAACATTCAGTACTTC.

This chain uses TRBV7-9 with TRBJ1-1; D is perhaps TRBD1 (6 bases). Trimming cost V 6 bases and J 2 bases, with 13 bases left between them. The V gene's germline CDR1 is SEHNR and CDR2 FQNEAQ (reference sequence). The CDR3 sequence is 14 residues long. This CDR3 is CASREDSSNTEAFF. The CDR3, as DNA: TGTGCCAGCAGGGAGGACAGCTCAAACACTGAAGCTTTCTTT.

The chain is built from TRBV27 and TRBJ2-6; D call uncertain. Germline CDR1 MNHEY, CDR2 SMNVEV (reference sequence). This CDR3 spans 15 amino acids. Trimming removed 5 bases from V and 0 bases from J, with 8 bases in between. Here the CDR3 reads CASSLSHSGANVLTF. Written as DNA, the CDR3 is TGTGCCAGCAGTCTCAGCCACTCTGGGGCCAACGTCCTGACTTTC.

On this clone: The sample holds other DNA sequences that translate to the same CDR3. The chain links TRBV7-9 to TRBJ2-7; TRBD2 is a possible D gene (6 bases). The CDR3 is made up of 14 amino acids. Germline V gene data show CDR1 as SEHNR and CDR2 as FQNEAQ (reference sequence). V was clipped by 3 bases and J by 0 bases, with 9 bases between them. The CDR3 region is CASSLVGSSYEQYF. The CDR3 DNA reads as TGTGCCAGCAGCTTGGTCGGGAGCTCCTACGAGCAGTACTTC.

The rearrangement joins TRBV4-1 to TRBJ2-1; 11 positions match TRBD2. CDR3 length equals 15 residues. Germline V gene data show CDR1 as MGHRA and CDR2 as YSYEKL. Germline trimming cut 2 bases from V and 6 bases from J; bases unmatched to any gene: 3. The DNA of the CDR3 is TGCGCCAGCAGCCAAATCCTAGCGGGAGGCAATGAGCAGTTCTTC. This sequence encodes CASSQILAGGNEQFF.

V and J are TRBV27 and TRBJ1-2; 8 bases line up with TRBD1. V was pared by 5 bases and J by 7 bases, with 9 bases of the junction left unmatched. This CDR3 is 14 amino acids long. The germline CDR1 and CDR2 sequences are MNHEY and SMNVEV (reference sequence). This CDR3 reads CASSLHRGLVGYTF. The CDR3 DNA is TGTGCCAGCAGTCTCCACAGGGGGTTGGTTGGCTACACCTTC.

As concerns this clone: Germline and junction disagree at one end, which may indicate a read error. This chain uses TRBV27 with TRBJ2-1; TRBD1 is a possible D gene (5 bases). There are 12 residues in the CDR3. Germline CDR1 and CDR2: MNHEY and SMNVEV (reference sequence). DNA of the CDR3: TGTGCCAGCAACTCAGGGTACACTGAGCAGTTCTTC. Protein sequence: CASNSGYTEQFF.

The chain uses TRBV5-1 and TRBJ2-5; D perhaps matches TRBD2 (6 bases). CDR1 is SGHRS, CDR2 YFSETQ, per germline. V lost 1 base and J lost 4, with 11 bases in between. The CDR3 is 14 amino acids. CDR3 amino acids: CASSLRSGAETQYF. The DNA of the CDR3 is TGCGCCAGCAGCTTGCGCTCGGGAGCAGAGACCCAGTACTTC.

V and J are TRBV5-1 and TRBJ2-2, with D perhaps TRBD1 (5 bases). The germline CDR1 and CDR2 sequences are SGHRS and YFSETQ. Trimming removed 6 bases from V and 3 bases from J, with 9 bases in between. The CDR3 is 13 residues long. CDR3 residues: CASTQTDTGELFF. Here the CDR3 DNA reads TGCGCCAGCACTCAGACAGACACCGGGGAGCTGTTTTTT.

The chain uses TRBV7-9 and TRBJ1-5; no firm D call. V dropped 5 bases and J dropped 7 bases, with 18 bases sitting between them. The CDR3 has 15 amino acids. Germline CDR1 reads SEHNR; CDR2 reads FQNEAQ (reference sequence). CDR3 loop: CASSPDGIVRQPQHF. The CDR3 DNA sequence: TGTGCCAGCAGCCCCGACGGGATAGTTCGGCAGCCCCAGCATTTT.

This rearrangement joins TRBV4-1 to TRBJ2-1; no clear D gene. The CDR3 spans 14 residues. V was clipped by 0 bases and J by 2 bases, with 5 bases between them. Germline CDR1 reads MGHRA; CDR2 reads YSYEKL. The CDR3 reads CASSQEQTYNEQFF. The CDR3 coding sequence is TGCGCCAGCAGCCAAGAACAGACCTACAATGAGCAGTTCTTC.

The chain combines TRBV7-9 with TRBJ2-4, with D unresolved. Per germline, CDR1 SEHNR and CDR2 FQNEAQ (reference sequence). The CDR3 is 19 residues long. V was cut by 4 bases and J by 2 bases, with 24 bases left in between. CDR3 sequence: CASSSSSGPSALPKNIQYF. The CDR3, as DNA: TGTGCCAGCAGCTCTTCATCTGGACCCTCGGCTCTTCCCAAAAACATTCAGTACTTC. Combining the CDR3 with reference TRBV7-9 and TRBJ2-4 gives the whole variable domain DTGVSQNPRHKITKRGQNVTFRCDPISEHNRLYWYRQTLGQGPEFLTYFQNEAQLEKSRLLSDRFSAERPKGSFSTLEIQRTEQGDSAMYLCASSSSSGPSALPKNIQYFGAGTRLSVL.